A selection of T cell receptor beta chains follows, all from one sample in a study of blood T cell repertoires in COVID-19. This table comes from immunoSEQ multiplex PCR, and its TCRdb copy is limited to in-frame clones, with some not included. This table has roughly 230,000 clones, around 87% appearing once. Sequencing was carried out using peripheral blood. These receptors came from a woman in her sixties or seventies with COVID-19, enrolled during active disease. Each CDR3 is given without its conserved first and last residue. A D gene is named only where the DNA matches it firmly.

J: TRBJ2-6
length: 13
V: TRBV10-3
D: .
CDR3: AVRTASSGANVLT

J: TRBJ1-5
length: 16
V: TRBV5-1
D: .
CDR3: ASSLAKSGAQGHQPQH

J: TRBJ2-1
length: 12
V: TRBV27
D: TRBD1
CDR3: ASTAGTGDNEQF

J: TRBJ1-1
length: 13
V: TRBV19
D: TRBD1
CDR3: ASSTTGALGTEAF

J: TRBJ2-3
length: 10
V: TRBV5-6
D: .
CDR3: ASSFGRDTQY

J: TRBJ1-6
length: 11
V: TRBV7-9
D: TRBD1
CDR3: ASTTGPNSPLH

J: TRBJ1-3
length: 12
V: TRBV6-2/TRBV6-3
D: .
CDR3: ASSSRVSGNTIY

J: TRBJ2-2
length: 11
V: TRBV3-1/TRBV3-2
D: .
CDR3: ASSQAGTGELF

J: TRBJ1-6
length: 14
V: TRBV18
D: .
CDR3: ASSPPSGTGNSPLH

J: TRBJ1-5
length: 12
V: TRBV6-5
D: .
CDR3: ASSYGATNQPQH

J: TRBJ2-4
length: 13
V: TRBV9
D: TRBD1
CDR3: ASSAVQGDVNIQY

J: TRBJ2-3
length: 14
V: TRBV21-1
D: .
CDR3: ASSKTRGGITDTQY

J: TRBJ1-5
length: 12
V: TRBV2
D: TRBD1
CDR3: ASSWGQGNQPQH

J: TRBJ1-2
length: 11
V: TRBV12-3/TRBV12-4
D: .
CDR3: ASSPGTVYGYT

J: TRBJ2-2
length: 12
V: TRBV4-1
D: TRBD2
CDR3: ASSLRDYTGELF

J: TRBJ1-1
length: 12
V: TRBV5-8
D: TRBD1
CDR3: ASSYRGSGTEAF

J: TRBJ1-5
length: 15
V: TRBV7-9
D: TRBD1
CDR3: ASSDRQGAGGNQPQH

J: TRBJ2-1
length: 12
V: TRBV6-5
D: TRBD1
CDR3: ASSPQTGLNEQF

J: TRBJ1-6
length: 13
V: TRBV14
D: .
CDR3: ASSSRQLNNSPLH

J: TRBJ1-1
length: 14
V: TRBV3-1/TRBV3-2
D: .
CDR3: ASSQDRGRVFPEAF

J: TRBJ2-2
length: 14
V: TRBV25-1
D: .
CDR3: ASSESASIYTGELF

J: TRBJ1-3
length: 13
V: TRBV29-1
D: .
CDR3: SAAPGQNSGNTIY

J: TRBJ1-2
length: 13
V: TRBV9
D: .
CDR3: ASSVDNQGHGGYT

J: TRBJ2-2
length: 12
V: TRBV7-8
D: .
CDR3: ASRSHTDTGELF

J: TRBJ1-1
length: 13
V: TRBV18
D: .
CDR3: ASSPSGVSNTEAF

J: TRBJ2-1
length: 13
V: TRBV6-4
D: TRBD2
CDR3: ASSRSGGAYNEQF

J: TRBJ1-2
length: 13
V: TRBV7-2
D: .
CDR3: ASSAPQGRNYGYT

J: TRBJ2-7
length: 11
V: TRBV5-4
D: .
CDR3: ASSPERVGKQY

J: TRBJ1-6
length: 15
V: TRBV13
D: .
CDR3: ASSPLGGENYNSPLH

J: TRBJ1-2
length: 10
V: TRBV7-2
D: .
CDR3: ASSLVAGGYT

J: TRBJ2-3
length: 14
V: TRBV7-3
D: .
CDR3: ASSLGQPIRADTQY

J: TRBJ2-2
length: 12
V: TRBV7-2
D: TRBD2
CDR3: ASSLTGGAGELF

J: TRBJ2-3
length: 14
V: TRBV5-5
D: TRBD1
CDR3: ASSLHPDRPGDTQY

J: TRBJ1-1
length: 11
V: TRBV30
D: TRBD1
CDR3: ARDRMGNTEAF

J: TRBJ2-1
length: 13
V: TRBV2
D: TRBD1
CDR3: ASRAGTGRIGEQF

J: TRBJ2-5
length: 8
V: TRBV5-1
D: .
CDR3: ASGEETQY

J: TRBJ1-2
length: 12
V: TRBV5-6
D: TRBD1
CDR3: ASSLVQGAGGYT

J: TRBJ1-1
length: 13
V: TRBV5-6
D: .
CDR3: ASSWGTGRNTEAF

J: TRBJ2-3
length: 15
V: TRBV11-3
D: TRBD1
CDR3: ASSLGGFTGGTDTQY

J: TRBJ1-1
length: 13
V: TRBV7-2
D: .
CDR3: ASSLEVGARTEAF

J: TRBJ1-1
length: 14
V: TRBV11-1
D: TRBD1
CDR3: ASSLVHRGRNTEAF

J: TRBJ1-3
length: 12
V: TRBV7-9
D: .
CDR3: ASSLAGAENTIY

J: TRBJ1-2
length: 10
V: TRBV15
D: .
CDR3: ATSTRRDGYT